This T cell receptor beta chain was obtained from a study of blood T cell repertoires in COVID-19. Study at large: From the United States, Italy and Spain came samples of acute and convalescent COVID-19.

Germline V gene lookup returns CDR1 MNHNY and CDR2 SVGAGI (reference sequence). The ends were cut back, 5 bases at V and 0 bases at J, with 18 bases in the middle. This CDR3 spans 17 amino acids. In the source study's methods: Estimated nucleated cell counts came from reference gene primer amplification. Profiling relied on immunoSEQ multiplex PCR, and the TCRdb table lists in-frame clones only, not all of them. The V and J calls and the clone size are those of that table, but D and trimming were determined from the DNA. The sample lists fewer than 130,000 clones, 76% occurring once. J is TRBJ2-3 and V is TRBV6-6; tentative D call: TRBD1 (6 bases). The sample consisted of peripheral blood. The sequence derives from an elderly woman with acute or convalescent COVID-19. CDR3 nucleotide sequence: TGTGCCAGCAGTCTCCCCCGGGGACACATAAGCACAGATACGCAGTATTTT. Translated: CASSLPRGHISTDTQYF.